The 9 T cell receptor beta chains listed next were all sequenced from one sample in a study of T cell repertoires in cytomegalovirus infection. MiXCR was run by TCRdb on the reads, yielding one entry per CDR3 protein. The table includes 250,000 to 300,000 distinct CDR3 sequences, around 15% detected once. Material for sequencing was PBMCs. Source of these receptors: a human donor in good health (CMV status not recorded). Some clones in this sample may be carry-over from other donors' samples.

This clonotype was recorded many times. The chain combines TRBV20-1 with TRBJ2-5, with 7 positions matching TRBD1. The CDR3 totals 14 residues. Unmatched junction bases numbered 7, after V lost 0 bases and J lost 6 bases. From germline, CDR1 is DFQATT and CDR2 SNEGSKA (reference sequence). CDR3 sequence (DNA): TGCAGTGCTAGAGACGGGCCCAGGGGGAAGACCCAGTACTTC. Translating gives CSARDGPRGKTQYF.

This clonotype was seen ten or more times. The chain is built from TRBV7-2 and TRBJ1-5; TRBD1 might be the D (6 bases). The CDR3 totals 16 residues. Germline-derived CDR1 and CDR2 are SGHTA and FQGNSA. With 0 bases removed from V and 6 bases from J, the gap between germline ends came to 15 bases. Written as DNA, the CDR3 is TGTGCCAGCAGCTTAGCGGTGGGGGGCGCGGGTCAGCCCCAGCATTTT. Protein: CASSLAVGGAGQPQHF.

Ten or more counts support this clonotype. This chain joins TRBV28 and TRBJ2-1; 8 bases are a match to TRBD2. CDR1 and CDR2 from the germline V gene are MDHEN and SYDVKM. The CDR3 has 13 amino acids. The junction had 10 bases not matched to a gene; V was cut back by 11 bases and J by 7 bases. CDR3 amino acids: CALRAGVGNEQFF. In DNA, the CDR3 is TGTGCCCTGAGAGCGGGAGTAGGAAATGAGCAGTTCTTC.

Points on this clonotype: A read error may explain this, as a much larger clone is one base away. The gene calls are TRBV5-4 and TRBJ1-2; 11 bases align to TRBD1. Germline lookup yields CDR1 SGHNT and CDR2 YYREEE (reference sequence). The CDR3 has 14 amino acids. The CDR3 loop reads CANSLDRGLEGYTF. In nucleotides, the CDR3 is TGTGCCAACAGCTTGGACAGGGGGCTGGAAGGCTACACCTTC.

This clonotype was detected a few times. The rearrangement joins TRBV20-1 to TRBJ2-1, with 12 bases aligning to TRBD2. The germline V gene has CDR1 DFQATT and CDR2 SNEGSKA (reference sequence). The length of the CDR3 is 15 residues. V was clipped by 6 bases and J by 7 bases; unmatched bases: 10. The CDR3 here is CSAISGTSGLNEQFF. CDR3 nucleotides: TGCAGTGCAATAAGTGGGACTAGCGGGTTGAATGAGCAGTTCTTC.

This clonotype was detected ten times or more. The chain couples TRBV10-3 to TRBJ2-7; TRBD2 aligns across 8 bases. This CDR3 is built from 13 residues. The germline V gene encodes CDR1 ENHRY and CDR2 SYGVKD. The V gene end was trimmed by 10 bases and the J gene end by 6 bases; junction bases not matched to a gene: 11. The CDR3 loop is CATLAGPSGEQYF. CDR3 sequence (DNA): TGTGCCACCTTAGCGGGACCCTCGGGCGAGCAGTACTTC.

This clonotype was counted a few times. The rearrangement joins TRBV7-3 to TRBJ2-2; 8 bases map to TRBD2. CDR1 is SGHTA and CDR2 is FQGTGA in the germline V gene. The ends lost 2 bases at V and 11 bases at J; junction bases unmatched: 10. This CDR3 is built from 15 residues. CDR3 residues: CASSLGVSGGRELFF. The DNA for the CDR3 is TGTGCCAGCAGCTTAGGTGTTTCGGGAGGGCGCGAGCTGTTTTTT.

The CDR3 DNA follows: TGTGCCAGTAGCCTTGCCCCCTATGGCTACACCTTC. It encodes CASSLAPYGYTF. V usage is TRBV19 and J usage is TRBJ1-2, with D hard to call. In germline, CDR1 is LNHDA, CDR2 SQIVND (reference sequence). The CDR3 has 12 amino acids. Deletions cut 6 bases from V and 4 bases from J, with 9 bases between.

This clonotype appeared many times. The chain links TRBV11-2 to TRBJ2-3; 11 bases agree with TRBD2. Trimming removed 5 bases from V and 2 bases from J; junction bases left unmatched: 6. Germline V gene data show CDR1 as SGHAT and CDR2 as FQNNGV. CDR3 size: 16 residues. The CDR3, as DNA: TGTGCCAGCAGCGCCGGACTAGCGGGCCCCACAGATACGCAGTATTTT. Protein: CASSAGLAGPTDTQYF.